The following is a T cell receptor beta chain sequence with its context. CDR3 length: 14 amino acids. CDR1 is SGHRS and CDR2 is YFSETQ in the germline V gene. With V trimmed by 4 bases and J by 4 bases, 6 bases remained unmatched. The data are from a study of technical replicates of blood from a handful of donors. Profiled with immunoSEQ multiplex PCR; TCRdb holds only in-frame clones, not every one. The sample contains just over 80,000 clones, approximately 94% of which appear only once. This rearrangement joins TRBV5-1 to TRBJ2-5; 8 bases align to TRBD2. This receptor was identified in a human donor in good health. The sample was T cells isolated from PBMCs. DNA of the CDR3: TGCGCCAGCAGCCGGACTAGCTACGTAGAGACCCAGTACTTC. As protein: CASSRTSYVETQYF.